What follows describes a single TCR beta chain. This sample was included in a study of shared clonotypes between healthy human individuals. CDR3 size: 16 residues. Deletions cut 4 bases from V and 7 bases from J, with 20 bases between. Germline V CDR1 and CDR2: MDHEN, SYDVKM. The method was immunoSEQ multiplex PCR; TCRdb's version includes in-frame clones alone and lacks a portion of them. The table has about 2.5 million clones, about 90% seen once. The chain links TRBV28 to TRBJ2-1, with D maybe TRBD2 (5 bases). The sample consisted of naive CD4+ T cells from PBMCs. Subset indicated: CD45RA+ positively selected. The source of this sequence is a man aged 18-30 years in good health. Some clones in this sample may be carry-over from other donors' samples. The CDR3 sequence is CASSSPGSVPGNEQFF. CDR3 nucleotide sequence: TGTGCCAGCAGTTCCCCGGGGAGCGTCCCTGGGAATGAGCAGTTCTTC.